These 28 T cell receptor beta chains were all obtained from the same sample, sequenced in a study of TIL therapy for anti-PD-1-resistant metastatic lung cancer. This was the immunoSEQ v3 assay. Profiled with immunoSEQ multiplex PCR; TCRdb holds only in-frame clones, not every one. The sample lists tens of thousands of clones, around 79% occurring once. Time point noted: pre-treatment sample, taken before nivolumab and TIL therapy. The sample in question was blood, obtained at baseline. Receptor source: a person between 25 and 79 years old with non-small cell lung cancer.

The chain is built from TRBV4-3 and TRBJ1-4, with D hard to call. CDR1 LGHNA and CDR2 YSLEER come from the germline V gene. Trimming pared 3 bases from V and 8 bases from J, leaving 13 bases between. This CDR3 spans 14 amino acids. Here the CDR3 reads CASSHDLNGEKLFF. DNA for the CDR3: TGCGCCAGCAGCCACGATCTTAATGGGGAAAAACTGTTTTTT.

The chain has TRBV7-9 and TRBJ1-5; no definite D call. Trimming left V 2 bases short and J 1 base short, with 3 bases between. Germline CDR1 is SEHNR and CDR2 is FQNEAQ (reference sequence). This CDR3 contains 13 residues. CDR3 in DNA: TGTGCCAGCAGCTTAAACAGCAATCAGCCCCAGCATTTT. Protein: CASSLNSNQPQHF.

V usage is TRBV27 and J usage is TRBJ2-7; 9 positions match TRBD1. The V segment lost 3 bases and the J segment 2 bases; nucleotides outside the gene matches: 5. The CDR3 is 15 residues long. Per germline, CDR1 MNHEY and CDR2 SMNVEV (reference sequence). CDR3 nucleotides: TGTGCCAGCAGTTTGGGGACAGGGAAAGCCTACGAGCAGTACTTC. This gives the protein CASSLGTGKAYEQYF.

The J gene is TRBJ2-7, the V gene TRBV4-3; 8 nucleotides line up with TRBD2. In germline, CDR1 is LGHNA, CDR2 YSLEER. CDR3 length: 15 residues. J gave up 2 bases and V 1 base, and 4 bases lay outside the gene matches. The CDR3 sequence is CASSQGLALTYEQYF. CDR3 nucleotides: TGCGCCAGCAGCCAAGGACTAGCGCTTACCTACGAGCAGTACTTC.

The CDR3 here is CASSQATGSFSYEQYF. The CDR3 DNA is TGCGCCAGCAGCCAAGCCACAGGGTCCTTCTCCTACGAGCAGTACTTC. V gene TRBV4-3 combines with J gene TRBJ2-7; perhaps TRBD1 as D (6 bases). CDR1 is LGHNA and CDR2 is YSLEER in the germline V gene. V shed 1 base and J shed 0 bases, with 13 bases lying between them. The CDR3 totals 16 residues.

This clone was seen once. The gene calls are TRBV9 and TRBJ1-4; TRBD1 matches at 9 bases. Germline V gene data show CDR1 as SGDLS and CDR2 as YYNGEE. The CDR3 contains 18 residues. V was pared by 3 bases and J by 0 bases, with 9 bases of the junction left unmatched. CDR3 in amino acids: CASSGDRGTYPTNEKLFF. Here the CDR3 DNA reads TGTGCCAGCAGCGGTGACAGGGGGACATATCCAACTAATGAAAAACTGTTTTTT.

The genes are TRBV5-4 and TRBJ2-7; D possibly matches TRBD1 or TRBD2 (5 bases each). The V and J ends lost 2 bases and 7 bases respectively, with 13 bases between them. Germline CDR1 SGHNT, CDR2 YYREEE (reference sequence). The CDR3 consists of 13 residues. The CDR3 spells CASSFVGTSEQYF. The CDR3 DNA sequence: TGTGCCAGCAGCTTTGTCGGGACGAGTGAGCAGTACTTC.

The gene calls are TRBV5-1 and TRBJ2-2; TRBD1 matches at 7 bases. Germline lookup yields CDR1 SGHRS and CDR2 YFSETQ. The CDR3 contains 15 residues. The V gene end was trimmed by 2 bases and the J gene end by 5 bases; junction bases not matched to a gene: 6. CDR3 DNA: TGCGCCAGCAGCTTCCTGACAGGGTCGACCGGGGAGCTGTTTTTT. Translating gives CASSFLTGSTGELFF.

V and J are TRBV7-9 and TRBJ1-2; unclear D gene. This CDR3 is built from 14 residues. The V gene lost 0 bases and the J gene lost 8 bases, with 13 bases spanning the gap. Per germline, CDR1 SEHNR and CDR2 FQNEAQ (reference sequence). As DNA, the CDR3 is TGTGCCAGCAGCTTAGCGCCCACCCCGGGAGGCTACACCTTC. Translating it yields CASSLAPTPGGYTF. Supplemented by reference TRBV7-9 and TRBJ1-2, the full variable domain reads DTGVSQNPRHKITKRGQNVTFRCDPISEHNRLYWYRQTLGQGPEFLTYFQNEAQLEKSRLLSDRFSAERPKGSFSTLEIQRTEQGDSAMYLCASSLAPTPGGYTFGSGTRLTVV.

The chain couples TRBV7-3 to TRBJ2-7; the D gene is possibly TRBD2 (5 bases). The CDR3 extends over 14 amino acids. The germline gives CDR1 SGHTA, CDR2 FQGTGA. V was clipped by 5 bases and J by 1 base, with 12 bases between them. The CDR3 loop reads CASSVGGSSYEQYF. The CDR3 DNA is TGTGCCAGCAGCGTCGGTGGGAGTTCCTACGAGCAGTACTTC.

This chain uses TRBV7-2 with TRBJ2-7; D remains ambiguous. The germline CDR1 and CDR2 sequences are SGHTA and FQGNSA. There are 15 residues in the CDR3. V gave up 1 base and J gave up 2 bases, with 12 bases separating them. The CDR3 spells CASSLVRAAPYEQYF. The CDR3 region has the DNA TGTGCCAGCAGCTTAGTAAGGGCGGCCCCCTACGAGCAGTACTTC.

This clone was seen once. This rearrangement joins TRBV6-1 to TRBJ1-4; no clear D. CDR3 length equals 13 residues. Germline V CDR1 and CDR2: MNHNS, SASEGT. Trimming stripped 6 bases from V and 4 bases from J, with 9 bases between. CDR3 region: CASRRQVNEKLFF. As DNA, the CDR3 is TGTGCCAGCAGGAGGCAGGTTAATGAAAAACTGTTTTTT.

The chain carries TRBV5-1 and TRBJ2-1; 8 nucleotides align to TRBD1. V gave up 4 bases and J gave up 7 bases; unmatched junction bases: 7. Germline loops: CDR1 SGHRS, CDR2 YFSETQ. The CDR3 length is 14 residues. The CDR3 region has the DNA TGCGCCAGCAGCACGAGGACAGGGATAAATGAGCAGTTCTTC. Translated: CASSTRTGINEQFF.

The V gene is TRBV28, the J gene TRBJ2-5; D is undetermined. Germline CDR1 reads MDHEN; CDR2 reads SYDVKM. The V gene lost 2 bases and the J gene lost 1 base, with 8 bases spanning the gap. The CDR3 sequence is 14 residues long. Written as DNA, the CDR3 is TGTGCCAGCAGTTTAGGGTATGGCCAAGAGACCCAGTACTTC. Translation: CASSLGYGQETQYF.

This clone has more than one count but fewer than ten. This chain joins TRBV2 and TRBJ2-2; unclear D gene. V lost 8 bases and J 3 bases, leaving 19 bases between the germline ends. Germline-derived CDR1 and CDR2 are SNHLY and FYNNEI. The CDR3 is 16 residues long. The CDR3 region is CASCYGLDSDTGELFF. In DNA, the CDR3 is TGTGCCAGCTGTTATGGCCTCGATTCGGACACCGGGGAGCTGTTTTTT.

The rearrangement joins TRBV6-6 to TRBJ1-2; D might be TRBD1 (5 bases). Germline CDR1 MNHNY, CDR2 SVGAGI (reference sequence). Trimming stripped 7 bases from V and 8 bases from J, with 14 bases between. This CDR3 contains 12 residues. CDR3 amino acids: CASINLGGGYTF. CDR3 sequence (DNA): TGTGCCAGCATCAACTTGGGGGGGGGCTACACCTTC.

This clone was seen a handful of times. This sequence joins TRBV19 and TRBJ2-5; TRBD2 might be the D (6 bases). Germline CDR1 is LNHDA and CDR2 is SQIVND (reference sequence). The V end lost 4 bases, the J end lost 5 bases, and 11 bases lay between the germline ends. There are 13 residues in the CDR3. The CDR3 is CASSTRDLETQYF. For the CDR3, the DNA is TGTGCCAGTAGTACCCGGGACTTGGAGACCCAGTACTTC.

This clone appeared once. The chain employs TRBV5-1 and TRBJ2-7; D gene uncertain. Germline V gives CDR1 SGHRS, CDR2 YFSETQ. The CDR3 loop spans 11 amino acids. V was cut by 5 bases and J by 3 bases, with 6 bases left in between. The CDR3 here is CASRSSYEQYF. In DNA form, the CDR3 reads TGCGCCAGCAGGTCAAGCTACGAGCAGTACTTC.

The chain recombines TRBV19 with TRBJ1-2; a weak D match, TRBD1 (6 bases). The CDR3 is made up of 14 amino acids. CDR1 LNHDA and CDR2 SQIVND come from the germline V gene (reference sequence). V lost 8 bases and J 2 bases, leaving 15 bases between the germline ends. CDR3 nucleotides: TGTGCCAGTTGGGGAGAGGGGGTGAACTATGGCTACACCTTC. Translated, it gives CASWGEGVNYGYTF. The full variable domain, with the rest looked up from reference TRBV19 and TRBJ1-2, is DGGITQSPKYLFRKEGQNVTLSCEQNLNHDAMYWYRQDPGQGLRLIYYSQIVNDFQKGDIAEGYSVSREKKESFPLTVTSAQKNPTAFYLCASWGEGVNYGYTFGSGTRLTVV.

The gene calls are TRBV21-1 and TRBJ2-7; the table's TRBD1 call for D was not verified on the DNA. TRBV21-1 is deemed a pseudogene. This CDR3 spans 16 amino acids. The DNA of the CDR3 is TGTGCCAGCAGCAAAGTTGGGGCTGGGCTTCCATGGGAGCAGTACTTC. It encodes CASSKVGAGLPWEQYF.

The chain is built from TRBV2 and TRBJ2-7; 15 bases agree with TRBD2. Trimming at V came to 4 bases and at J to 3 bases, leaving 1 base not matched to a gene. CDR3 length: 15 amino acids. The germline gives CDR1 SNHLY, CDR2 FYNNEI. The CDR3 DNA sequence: TGTGCCAGCAGTGGGACTAGCGGGAGGGTCTACGAGCAGTACTTC. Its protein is CASSGTSGRVYEQYF.

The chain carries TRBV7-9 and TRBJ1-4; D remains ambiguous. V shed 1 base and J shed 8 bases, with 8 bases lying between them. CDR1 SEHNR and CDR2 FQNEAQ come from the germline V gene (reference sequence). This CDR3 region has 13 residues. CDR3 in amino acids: CASSLGNEEKLFF. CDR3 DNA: TGTGCCAGCAGCTTAGGTAACGAGGAAAAACTGTTTTTT. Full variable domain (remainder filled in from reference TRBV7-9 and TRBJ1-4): DTGVSQNPRHKITKRGQNVTFRCDPISEHNRLYWYRQTLGQGPEFLTYFQNEAQLEKSRLLSDRFSAERPKGSFSTLEIQRTEQGDSAMYLCASSLGNEEKLFFGSGTQLSVL.

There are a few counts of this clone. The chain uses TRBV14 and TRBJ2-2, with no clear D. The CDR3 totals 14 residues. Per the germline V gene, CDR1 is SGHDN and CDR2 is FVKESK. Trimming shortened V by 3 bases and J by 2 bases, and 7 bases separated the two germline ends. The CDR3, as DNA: TGTGCCAGCAGCCAGCTCTTTAACACCGGGGAGCTGTTTTTT. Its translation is CASSQLFNTGELFF.

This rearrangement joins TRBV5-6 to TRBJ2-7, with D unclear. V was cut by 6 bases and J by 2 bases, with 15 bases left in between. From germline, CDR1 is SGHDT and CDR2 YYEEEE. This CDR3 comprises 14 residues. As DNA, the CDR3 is TGTGCCAGCACGCCAACGCGTCAGGCCTACGAGCAGTACTTC. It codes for CASTPTRQAYEQYF.

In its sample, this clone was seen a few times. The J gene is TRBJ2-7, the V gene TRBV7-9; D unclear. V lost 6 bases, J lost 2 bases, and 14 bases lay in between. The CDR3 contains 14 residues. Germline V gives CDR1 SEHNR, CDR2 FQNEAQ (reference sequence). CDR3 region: CASRANRPPYEQYF. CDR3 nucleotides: TGTGCCAGCAGAGCCAACAGACCTCCCTACGAGCAGTACTTC.

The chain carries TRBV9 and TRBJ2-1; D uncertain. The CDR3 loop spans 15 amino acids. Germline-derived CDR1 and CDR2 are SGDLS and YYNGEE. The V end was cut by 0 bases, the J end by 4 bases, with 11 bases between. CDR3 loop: CASSVGTDGYNEQFF. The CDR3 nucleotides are TGTGCCAGCAGCGTAGGGACGGACGGATACAATGAGCAGTTCTTC.

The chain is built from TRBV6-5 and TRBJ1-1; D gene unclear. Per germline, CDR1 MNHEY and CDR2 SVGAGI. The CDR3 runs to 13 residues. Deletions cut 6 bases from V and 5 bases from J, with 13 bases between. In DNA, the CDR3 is TGTGCCAGCAGCCCCGGGCCAAGGACTGAAGCTTTCTTT. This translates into CASSPGPRTEAFF.

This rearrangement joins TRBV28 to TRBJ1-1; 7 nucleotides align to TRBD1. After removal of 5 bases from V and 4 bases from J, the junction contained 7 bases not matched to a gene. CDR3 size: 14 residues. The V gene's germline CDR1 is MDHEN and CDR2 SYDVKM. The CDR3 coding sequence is TGTGCCAGCAGTCCGTACAGGGGAACCACTGAAGCTTTCTTT. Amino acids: CASSPYRGTTEAFF.